These 11 T cell receptor beta chains were all obtained from the same sample, sequenced in a study of T cell repertoires in cytomegalovirus infection. Each CDR3 protein gets one entry after TCRdb re-called the reads with MiXCR. Of about 330,000 distinct CDR3 sequences listed, about 34% are singletons. No antigen is known for these receptors. This material consisted of cultured PBMCs, taken from culture after CMV antigen stimulation. These receptors were taken from a human donor in good health (CMV status not recorded). Some clones in this sample may be carry-over from other donors' samples.

This clonotype has only a few counts. The J gene is TRBJ2-2, the V gene TRBV7-3, with 7 positions matching TRBD2. Germline CDR1 SGHTA, CDR2 FQGTGA. The CDR3 sequence is 16 residues long. With 5 bases clipped from V and 1 base from J, the junction kept 7 bases outside the gene matches. The CDR3 is CASSVPASGNTGELFF. DNA for the CDR3: TGTGCCAGCAGCGTCCCAGCTAGCGGGAACACCGGGGAGCTGTTTTTT.

This clonotype was picked up a small number of times. The chain recombines TRBV5-4 with TRBJ2-3; D is unresolved. With 0 bases removed from V and 2 bases from J, the gap between germline ends came to 13 bases. CDR1 SGHNT and CDR2 YYREEE come from the germline V gene (reference sequence). CDR3 length: 16 amino acids. In DNA form, the CDR3 reads TGTGCCAGCAGCTTGGATGGACCAAGCCTCACAGATACGCAGTATTTT. Its protein is CASSLDGPSLTDTQYF.

This clonotype was counted a few times. V and J are TRBV27 and TRBJ1-5, with D maybe TRBD1 (6 bases). From germline, CDR1 is MNHEY and CDR2 SMNVEV (reference sequence). Trimming cost V 3 bases and J 6 bases, with 12 bases left between them. The CDR3 covers 14 residues. CDR3 DNA sequence: TGTGCCAGCAGTTTTCTCGGGGGGGCTCAGCCCCAGCATTTT. Translated, it gives CASSFLGGAQPQHF.

The CDR3 DNA reads TGTGCCAGCAGCTTAGCGAAACGGGGGAACACCGGGGAGCTGTTTTTT. Amino acid sequence: CASSLAKRGNTGELFF. The V call is TRBV7-8, the J call TRBJ2-2; tentative D call: TRBD2 (5 bases). The germline V gene has CDR1 SGHVS and CDR2 FQNEAQ. V gave up 0 bases and J gave up 1 base, with 9 bases separating them. The CDR3 length is 16 residues.

This clonotype showed up just a few times. The chain uses TRBV7-6 and TRBJ2-1; D is possibly TRBD1 or TRBD2 (5 bases each). CDR3 length equals 15 residues. Trimming cost V 4 bases and J 8 bases, with 18 bases left between them. Per the germline V gene, CDR1 is SGHVS and CDR2 is FNYEAQ. Here the CDR3 DNA reads TGTGCCAGCAGCTCCCATCACGGGACGGCTTATGAGCAGTTCTTC. It encodes CASSSHHGTAYEQFF.

The chain is built from TRBV7-2 and TRBJ2-7, with 13 bases lining up with TRBD2. Germline V gene sequence: CDR1 SGHTA, CDR2 FQGNSA. Unmatched junction bases numbered 4, after V lost 2 bases and J lost 6 bases. The CDR3 is 15 residues long. The CDR3 sequence is CASSLSTSGRGEQYV. In nucleotides, the CDR3 is TGTGCCAGCAGCTTAAGTACTAGCGGGAGGGGCGAGCAGTACGTC.

This clonotype was counted many times. The chain employs TRBV7-2 and TRBJ1-4, with a tentative D call TRBD1 (6 bases). Between the trimmed V and J ends, which lost 2 bases and 7 bases, there was a span of 17 bases. There are 16 residues in the CDR3. From germline, CDR1 is SGHTA and CDR2 FQGNSA. The chain's CDR3 is CASSLNRADGGEKLFF. In DNA, the CDR3 is TGTGCCAGCAGCTTAAACAGGGCGGACGGAGGTGAAAAACTGTTTTTT. Combining the CDR3 with reference TRBV7-2 and TRBJ1-4 gives the whole variable domain GAGVSQSPSNKVTEKGKDVELRCDPISGHTALYWYRQSLGQGLEFLIYFQGNSAPDKSGLPSDRFSAERTGGSVSTLTIQRTQQEDSAVYLCASSLNRADGGEKLFFGSGTQLSVL.

This clonotype turned up a few times. The genes are TRBV7-2 and TRBJ2-2; TRBD1 matches 7 bases. The CDR3 length is 14 residues. Germline assignment: CDR1 SGHTA and CDR2 FQGNSA. J lost 3 bases, V lost 3 bases, and 1 base had no gene match. CDR3: CASSFRGHTGELFF. The CDR3 DNA reads TGTGCCAGCAGCTTTAGGGGGCACACCGGGGAGCTGTTTTTT.

The sample holds many counts of this clonotype. The chain recombines TRBV7-9 with TRBJ2-3; 11 nucleotides agree with TRBD2. The junction had 17 bases not matched to a gene; V was cut back by 4 bases and J by 2 bases. In germline, CDR1 is SEHNR, CDR2 FQNEAQ (reference sequence). This CDR3 has 20 residues. The CDR3 DNA is TGTGCCAGCAGCTGGAGGTTCGGAAAAACTAGCGGGAGTGACACAGATACGCAGTATTTT. This sequence encodes CASSWRFGKTSGSDTDTQYF.

This clonotype was counted only a few times. This chain links TRBV6-5 with TRBJ2-1; TRBD2 matches 8 bases. With V trimmed by 0 bases and J by 9 bases, 7 bases remained unmatched. This CDR3 region has 15 residues. Looked up from germline, CDR1 is MNHEY and CDR2 is SVGAGI. The chain's CDR3 is CASSYSGLAQGEQFF. CDR3 bases: TGTGCCAGCAGTTACTCCGGACTAGCTCAGGGTGAGCAGTTCTTC.

In DNA, the CDR3 is TGCAGCGCTACAGGGGCGCCCGGAAACACCATATATTTT. It yields the protein CSATGAPGNTIYF. The chain has TRBV29-1 and TRBJ1-3; TRBD1 matches 7 bases. CDR1 is SQVTM, CDR2 ANQGSEA, per germline. The CDR3 has 13 amino acids. Trimming took 7 bases from V and 4 from J; bases not matched to a gene: 7. Full variable domain (remainder filled in from reference TRBV29-1 and TRBJ1-3): SAVISQKPSRDICQRGTSLTIQCQVDSQVTMMFWYRQQPGQSLTLIATANQGSEATYESGFVIDKFPISRPNLTFSTLTVSNMSPEDSSIYLCSATGAPGNTIYFGEGSWLTVV.